This T cell receptor beta chain was sequenced for a study of blood T cell repertoires in COVID-19. About the study: COVID-19 samples from acute and convalescent phases originated in the United States, Italy and Spain. PBMCs, B-cell-depleted T cells, or T cells were the source of the cDNA or gDNA that made up the material.

Methods used by the authors: Reference gene primer amplification in the assay estimated nucleated cell counts. Sequencing used immunoSEQ multiplex PCR; TCRdb keeps in-frame clones, though not all of them. The V and J calls and clone size come from that table; D and trimming were worked out from the DNA. The data contain around 100,000 clones, around 80% of them singletons. Losses at the gene ends were 6 bases for V and 6 bases for J; bases not matched to a gene: 9. The CDR3 covers 14 residues. Germline loops: CDR1 MNHEY, CDR2 SVGAGI. The material sequenced was peripheral blood. The chain has TRBV6-5 and TRBJ1-1; 8 bases fit TRBD1. The receptor was isolated from an older man with active or convalescent COVID-19. The CDR3 is CASRRTGIVPEAFF. The CDR3 bases are TGTGCCAGCAGACGGACAGGGATAGTACCTGAAGCTTTCTTT.